This T cell receptor beta chain derives from a study of monozygotic twins with cystic fibrosis. Overall study context: With about 15 PCR cycles, barcoded libraries came from roughly 2.8 micrograms of fragmented DNA. Study results and caveats: Unrelated CF individuals shared fewer identical clonotypes than monozygotic CF twins. Co-twins had the most similar V usage for 13 of 16 pairs, J for 8.

This clone showed up just a few times. Its target is not known. The germline V and J ends were trimmed by 2 bases and 8 bases, with 7 bases remaining between them. The germline gives CDR1 SGHDT, CDR2 YYEEEE. CDR3 length: 11 amino acids. The method was immunoSEQ multiplex PCR; TCRdb's version includes in-frame clones alone and lacks a portion of them. Of fewer than 20,000 clones in the sample, roughly nine tenths were seen once. The chain employs TRBV5-6 and TRBJ1-2, with unresolved D. The source material was blood. The TCR originated in a girl aged 2 to 9 with cystic fibrosis. The CDR3 DNA is TGTGCCAGCAGCTTTAGTGACGGCTACACCTTC. Translated: CASSFSDGYTF.